One sample yielded the 21 T cell receptor beta chains listed below, sequenced in a study of CD8 T cells in Susac syndrome. Reverse transcription of roughly 0.5 to 1 ug RNA was carried out with random hexamers. TCRdb used MiXCR to reprocess the immunoSEQ multiplex PCR reads, holding one entry per CDR3 protein. The profile shows approximately 220,000 distinct CDR3 sequences, 85% to 95% of them singletons. The sample consisted of CD4+ T cells from PBMCs. The receptors stem from a human donor with multiple sclerosis.

This chain links TRBV5-1 with TRBJ2-7; a possible D gene is TRBD2 (5 bases). Germline V CDR1 and CDR2: SGHRS, YFSETQ. This CDR3 contains 14 residues. V was trimmed by 2 bases and J by 0 bases, leaving 9 bases between them. This chain's CDR3 is CASSFRETSYEQYF. The DNA for the CDR3 is TGCGCCAGCAGCTTCCGGGAAACCTCCTACGAGCAGTACTTC. Full variable domain (rest looked up from reference TRBV5-1 and TRBJ2-7): KAGVTQTPRYLIKTRGQQVTLSCSPISGHRSVSWYQQTPGQGLQFLFEYFSETQRNKGNFPGRFSGRQFSNSRSEMNVSTLELGDSALYLCASSFRETSYEQYFGPGTRLTVT.

V usage is TRBV30 and J usage is TRBJ1-1; no firm D call. Germline V gene data show CDR1 as GTSNPN and CDR2 as SVGIG (reference sequence). V was pared by 5 bases and J by 4 bases, with 11 bases between. There are 12 residues in the CDR3. CDR3 residues: CAWGRVGTEAFF. CDR3 nucleotide sequence: TGTGCCTGGGGGAGGGTCGGCACTGAAGCTTTCTTT.

The chain employs TRBV29-1 and TRBJ2-7, with TRBD2 matching over 13 bases. In germline, CDR1 is SQVTM, CDR2 ANQGSEA. The CDR3 totals 13 residues. Unmatched junction bases numbered 2, after V lost 1 base and J lost 8 bases. CDR3 amino acids: CSVEGTSGGKQYF. As DNA, the CDR3 is TGCAGCGTTGAAGGGACTAGCGGGGGTAAGCAGTACTTC.

The chain combines TRBV20-1 with TRBJ2-7; weak D call: TRBD1 (5 bases). The CDR3 length is 12 residues. Germline lookup yields CDR1 DFQATT and CDR2 SNEGSKA (reference sequence). Trimming stripped 0 bases from V and 5 bases from J, with 8 bases between. In DNA, the CDR3 is TGCAGTGCTAGAGACAGGGCCCACGAGCAGTACGTC. This gives the protein CSARDRAHEQYV.

The chain employs TRBV3-1 and TRBJ1-1; possible D gene TRBD1, 5 bases. Trimming took 4 bases from V and 7 from J, leaving 13 bases between them. The CDR3 is made up of 13 amino acids. Germline V gene sequence: CDR1 LGHDT, CDR2 YNNKEL (reference sequence). This CDR3 is CASSLGTGFEAFF. The CDR3 nucleotides read TGTGCCAGCAGCCTCGGGACCGGCTTTGAAGCTTTCTTT.

J is TRBJ2-7 and V is TRBV18; a weak D match, TRBD2 (5 bases). CDR1 and CDR2 from the germline V gene are KGHSH and LQKENI. Trimming pared 5 bases from V and 7 bases from J, leaving 18 bases between. The CDR3 extends over 14 amino acids. The CDR3 DNA follows: TGTGCCAGCTCAAATGGTAACGGGGAAGGGGAGCAGTACTTC. It encodes CASSNGNGEGEQYF.

V usage is TRBV5-1 and J usage is TRBJ2-7, with TRBD1 matching 7 bases. Germline CDR1 reads SGHRS; CDR2 reads YFSETQ. This CDR3 comprises 15 residues. After removal of 4 bases from V and 5 bases from J, the junction contained 12 bases not matched to a gene. CDR3 loop: CASSPGNHDRDEQYV. In DNA, the CDR3 is TGCGCCAGCAGCCCAGGGAATCACGACAGGGACGAGCAGTACGTC.

This rearrangement joins TRBV20-1 to TRBJ1-2; TRBD1 matches 7 bases. From germline, CDR1 is DFQATT and CDR2 SNEGSKA (reference sequence). The CDR3 is 12 residues long. The V gene end was trimmed by 6 bases and the J gene end by 8 bases; junction bases not matched to a gene: 9. DNA of the CDR3: TGCAGTGCAAGGAACAGGGGAGGCGGCTACACCTTC. It encodes CSARNRGGGYTF.

This clonotype was seen once. V and J are TRBV29-1 and TRBJ2-7; a weak D match, TRBD2 (5 bases). CDR1 and CDR2 from the germline V gene are SQVTM and ANQGSEA. This CDR3 has 13 residues. V lost 7 bases and J lost 2, with 15 bases in between. CDR3 coding DNA: TGCAGCGCCAATAGAGCCGGGACCTACGAGCAGTACTTC. Translated, it gives CSANRAGTYEQYF.

The genes are TRBV5-1 and TRBJ1-1; possibly TRBD1 for D (5 bases). The CDR3 contains 17 residues. V was clipped by 0 bases and J by 5 bases, with 20 bases between them. Germline CDR1 and CDR2: SGHRS and YFSETQ. CDR3 sequence (DNA): TGCGCCAGCAGCTTGGCCGGTGCCGGACACCAGGAGACTGAAGCTTTCTTT. Residues: CASSLAGAGHQETEAFF.

The genes are TRBV11-2 and TRBJ2-1, with D unresolved. V lost 1 base to trimming and J lost 6 bases, with 10 bases between them. This CDR3 has 14 amino acids. Germline V gene lookup returns CDR1 SGHAT and CDR2 FQNNGV. The CDR3, as DNA: TGTGCCAGCAGCTTAGGGACCACCGGCAATGAGCAGTTCTTC. It is translated as CASSLGTTGNEQFF.

CDR3 coding DNA: TGCAGTGCTAGAGTTAGGGGCGATACTAGCACAGATACGCAGTATTTT. Protein product: CSARVRGDTSTDTQYF. The V call is TRBV20-1, the J call TRBJ2-3, with D perhaps TRBD1 (5 bases). This CDR3 region has 16 residues. Trimming removed 1 base at V and 0 bases at J, with 14 bases between. CDR1 is DFQATT, CDR2 SNEGSKA, per germline (reference sequence).

This clonotype occurred once. The chain carries TRBV30 and TRBJ2-7; the match to TRBD1 covers 9 bases. Germline V gene data show CDR1 as GTSNPN and CDR2 as SVGIG (reference sequence). The J segment lost 6 bases and the V segment lost 8 bases, leaving 11 bases of the junction unmatched. The CDR3 sequence is 13 residues long. CDR3 DNA: TGTGCCGGGTCGGACAGGGGATTTCTCGAGCAGTACTTC. It translates to CAGSDRGFLEQYF.

The chain combines TRBV4-2 with TRBJ2-7; no definite D call. Trimming took 0 bases from V and 4 from J, leaving 7 bases between them. CDR3 length equals 13 residues. Germline V gene lookup returns CDR1 LGHNA and CDR2 YNFKEQ. CDR3 bases: TGTGCCAGCAGCCAAGACGCCAAATACGAGCAGTACTTC. This translates into CASSQDAKYEQYF.

The genes are TRBV6-5 and TRBJ1-6; 10 positions agree with TRBD1. The V and J ends lost 2 bases and 6 bases, in that order; junction bases with no gene match: 13. The CDR3 totals 19 residues. Germline-derived CDR1 and CDR2 are MNHEY and SVGAGI. The CDR3 sequence: CASSYVVGGQGLRNSPLHF. The CDR3 DNA reads TGTGCCAGCAGTTACGTAGTGGGGGGACAGGGGTTACGTAATTCACCCCTCCACTTT.

The chain is built from TRBV9 and TRBJ2-2; 8 bases map to TRBD1. The junction had 3 bases not matched to a gene; V was cut back by 4 bases and J by 1 base. The CDR3 length is 15 residues. The germline V gene has CDR1 SGDLS and CDR2 YYNGEE. CDR3 loop: CASSRGTGNTGELFF. CDR3 DNA sequence: TGTGCCAGCAGCCGGGGGACAGGGAACACCGGGGAGCTGTTTTTT. The full variable domain, in which reference TRBV9 and TRBJ2-2 provide the parts outside the CDR3, is DSGVTQTPKHLITATGQRVTLRCSPRSGDLSVYWYQQSLDQGLQFLIQYYNGEERAKGNILERFSAQQFPDLHSELNLSSLELGDSALYFCASSRGTGNTGELFFGEGSRLTVL.

CDR3 protein: CSVGFTSEAFF. In DNA form, the CDR3 reads TGCAGCGTTGGCTTCACGAGTGAAGCTTTCTTT. The chain employs TRBV29-1 and TRBJ1-1; D is uncertain. Germline loops: CDR1 SQVTM, CDR2 ANQGSEA. The CDR3 runs 11 residues. V dropped 4 bases and J dropped 7 bases, with 10 bases sitting between them.

This clonotype has more than one count but fewer than ten. The chain links TRBV30 to TRBJ2-7; 11 bases map to TRBD1. The germline CDR1 and CDR2 sequences are GTSNPN and SVGIG (reference sequence). The length of the CDR3 is 16 residues. Trimming cost V 4 bases and J 3 bases; bases outside gene matches: 11. The CDR3 nucleotides read TGTGCCTGGACCCAGCCCGGGACAGGGGGGATCTACGAGCAGTACGTC. As protein: CAWTQPGTGGIYEQYV.

The chain recombines TRBV9 with TRBJ1-1; D is perhaps TRBD1 (5 bases). The CDR3 totals 16 residues. Germline V lookup: CDR1 SGDLS, CDR2 YYNGEE. The V gene lost 3 bases and the J gene lost 4 bases, with 19 bases spanning the gap. The CDR3 loop reads CASSADPGRLGTEAFF. CDR3 nucleotides: TGTGCCAGCAGCGCGGATCCAGGGAGGCTCGGCACTGAAGCTTTCTTT.

The chain links TRBV4-1 to TRBJ1-6; 8 bases are shared with TRBD1. The CDR3 is made up of 16 amino acids. Germline V gene sequence: CDR1 MGHRA, CDR2 YSYEKL. After removal of 1 base from V and 8 bases from J, the junction contained 7 bases not matched to a gene. CDR3 residues: CASSQGPQGAYSPLHF. DNA of the CDR3: TGCGCCAGCAGCCAAGGGCCTCAGGGGGCGTATTCACCCCTCCACTTT.

This clonotype is a singleton in its sample. The V and J genes are TRBV18 and TRBJ2-1; no clear D gene. This CDR3 has 11 residues. CDR1 and CDR2 from the germline V gene are KGHSH and LQKENI. The V end was cut by 6 bases, the J end by 8 bases, with 8 bases between. This CDR3 reads CASSRRDEQFF. As DNA, the CDR3 is TGTGCCAGCTCCCGAAGGGATGAGCAGTTCTTC.